One and the same sample provided the 15 T cell receptor beta chains below, sequenced in a study of OX40 agonist ivuxolimab in advanced cancers. Profiling relied on immunoSEQ multiplex PCR, and the TCRdb table lists in-frame clones only, not all of them. The sample lists around 51,000 clones; around nine tenths were seen once. The sample was CD4+ or CD8+ T cells sorted from blood, taken in a trial of the OX40 agonist ivuxolimab. These receptors came from an adult with an advanced solid tumor such as melanoma, head and neck, liver or kidney cancer.

V gene TRBV19 combines with J gene TRBJ2-1, with D tentatively TRBD2 (5 bases). This CDR3 region has 13 residues. Trimming shortened V by 5 bases and J by 4 bases, and 9 bases separated the two germline ends. Germline CDR1 reads LNHDA; CDR2 reads SQIVND (reference sequence). DNA for the CDR3: TGTGCCAGTAGTCGGACGGGGTACAATGAGCAGTTCTTC. Translated, it gives CASSRTGYNEQFF.

The chain is built from TRBV7-6 and TRBJ1-1, with 7 nucleotides matching TRBD1. Germline CDR1 and CDR2: SGHVS and FNYEAQ. CDR3 length equals 14 residues. V dropped 4 bases and J dropped 1; count of bases not matched to a gene: 3. CDR3 in DNA: TGTGCCAGCAGCTCCGGGACAGCGAACACTGAAGCTTTCTTT. It yields the protein CASSSGTANTEAFF.

The rearrangement uses TRBV30 and TRBJ2-1; TRBD2 matches 7 bases. The CDR3 spans 13 residues. Germline lookup yields CDR1 GTSNPN and CDR2 SVGIG (reference sequence). J lost 9 bases, V lost 2 bases, and 7 bases had no gene match. CDR3 loop: CAWSPAGIGEQFF. The CDR3 DNA is TGTGCCTGGAGTCCAGCGGGAATTGGTGAGCAGTTCTTC.

The rearrangement joins TRBV28 to TRBJ2-7; 9 nucleotides align to TRBD2. V dropped 5 bases and J dropped 0; count of bases not matched to a gene: 8. The CDR3 extends over 16 amino acids. CDR1 and CDR2 (germline): MDHEN, SYDVKM. The CDR3 here is CASSQTLAGVSYEQYF. DNA for the CDR3: TGTGCCAGCAGTCAAACTTTAGCGGGAGTCTCCTACGAGCAGTACTTC.

V gene TRBV5-8 combines with J gene TRBJ2-1; TRBD2 is a possible D gene (6 bases). CDR1 and CDR2 (germline): SGHTS, YDEGEE. This CDR3 region has 15 residues. With 7 bases removed from V and 0 bases from J, the gap between germline ends came to 14 bases. The CDR3, as DNA: TGTGCCAGCCCCACGGGGGATAACTCCTACAATGAGCAGTTCTTC. Amino acids: CASPTGDNSYNEQFF.

This chain uses TRBV19 with TRBJ2-7; the match to TRBD2 covers 9 bases. V trimming: 8 bases; J trimming: 1 base; junction bases outside the gene matches: 6. The germline V gene has CDR1 LNHDA and CDR2 SQIVND (reference sequence). The CDR3 has 14 amino acids. CDR3 nucleotide sequence: TGTGCCAGTCGAAAAACTAGCGGGTCCTACGAGCAGTACTTC. Translating gives CASRKTSGSYEQYF.

The V call is TRBV19, the J call TRBJ1-2; no clear D gene. V lost 1 base, J lost 3 bases, and 12 bases lay in between. The CDR3 covers 15 residues. The germline gives CDR1 LNHDA, CDR2 SQIVND (reference sequence). The DNA for the CDR3 is TGTGCCAGTAGTATAGTGGGCACGGACCACTATGGCTACACCTTC. It is translated as CASSIVGTDHYGYTF.

The rearrangement uses TRBV11-1 and TRBJ2-5, with D possibly being TRBD1 (5 bases). With 6 bases removed from V and 9 bases from J, the gap between germline ends came to 17 bases. The CDR3 is 13 amino acids. CDR1 and CDR2 from the germline V gene are SGHAT and FQDESV (reference sequence). The CDR3 loop reads CASRPTAAPSQYF. The CDR3 DNA reads TGTGCCAGCAGACCGACAGCCGCGCCTTCCCAGTACTTC.

This clone was seen a few times. The J gene is TRBJ2-2, the V gene TRBV19; TRBD2 is a possible D gene (6 bases). V lost 2 bases, J lost 5 bases, and 9 bases lay in between. CDR1 and CDR2 (germline): LNHDA, SQIVND (reference sequence). The CDR3 is 14 residues long. In DNA, the CDR3 is TGTGCCAGTAGTATACCAGGGAGGACCGGGGAGCTGTTTTTT. Protein product: CASSIPGRTGELFF.

The chain employs TRBV27 and TRBJ1-1; the D gene is possibly TRBD1 (5 bases). Germline assignment: CDR1 MNHEY and CDR2 SMNVEV (reference sequence). The CDR3 is made up of 13 amino acids. V was pared by 7 bases and J by 4 bases, with 13 bases between. CDR3 amino acids: CASTGPGRTEAFF. CDR3 bases: TGTGCCAGCACGGGACCGGGTCGCACTGAAGCTTTCTTT.

Comment on this clone: The junction departs from the called germline gene at one end, perhaps through a read error. The chain employs TRBV7-2 and TRBJ2-3, with D possibly matching TRBD2 (6 bases). Germline values: CDR1 SGHTA, CDR2 FQGNSA. The CDR3 spans 14 residues. The DNA for the CDR3 is TGTGCCAGCAGTTTAGGCGGAGGGGTAGATACGCAGTATTTT. Translated: CASSLGGGVDTQYF. Supplemented by reference TRBV7-2 and TRBJ2-3, the full variable domain reads GAGVSQSPSNKVTEKGKDVELRCDPISGHTALYWYRQSLGQGLEFLIYFQGNSAPDKSGLPSDRFSAERTGGSVSTLTIQRTQQEDSAVYLCASSLGGGVDTQYFGPGTRLTVL.

In DNA, the CDR3 is TGTGCCAGCAGGACAGACCTGGGACCTAATGAAAAACTGTTTTTT. Its protein is CASRTDLGPNEKLFF. The chain joins TRBV2 to TRBJ1-4, with D perhaps matching TRBD1 (5 bases). The germline V gene encodes CDR1 SNHLY and CDR2 FYNNEI. Trimming removed 6 bases at V and 3 bases at J, with 14 bases between. The CDR3 spans 15 residues. Variable domain in full (rest from reference TRBV2 and TRBJ1-4): EPEVTQTPSHQVTQMGQEVILRCVPISNHLYFYWYRQILGQKVEFLVSFYNNEISEKSEIFDDQFSVERPDGSNFTLKIRSTKLEDSAMYFCASRTDLGPNEKLFFGSGTQLSVL.

The genes are TRBV28 and TRBJ1-1; D is uncertain. V was cut by 6 bases and J by 4 bases, with 18 bases left in between. The CDR3 is 15 residues long. Germline CDR1 is MDHEN and CDR2 is SYDVKM. The CDR3 here is CASRKTFGKSTEAFF. The CDR3 coding sequence is TGTGCCAGCAGGAAGACCTTCGGTAAAAGCACTGAAGCTTTCTTT.

The chain couples TRBV18 to TRBJ2-7; TRBD1 or TRBD2 may be the D gene (5 bases each). Germline V CDR1 and CDR2: KGHSH, LQKENI. The CDR3 sequence is 13 residues long. Trimming shortened V by 3 bases and J by 5 bases, and 11 bases separated the two germline ends. The CDR3 loop reads CASSPRGVNEQYF. The DNA of the CDR3 is TGTGCCAGCTCACCGCGAGGGGTCAACGAGCAGTACTTC.

The chain carries TRBV2 and TRBJ2-3, with a tentative D call TRBD2 (7 bases). The length of the CDR3 is 13 residues. Trimming left V 2 bases short and J 10 bases short, with 13 bases between. CDR1 is SNHLY and CDR2 is FYNNEI in the germline V gene. The DNA of the CDR3 is TGTGCCAGCAGTGAATTAGGAGGGGGGGCGCAGTATTTT. It translates to CASSELGGGAQYF.